These T cell receptor beta chains were read from a single sample in a study of blood T cells in healthy people across ages. TCRdb re-derived calls from the 5' RACE reads in MiXCR, one entry per CDR3 protein. The data show 1.2 million to 1.5 million distinct CDR3 sequences, with 42% seen just once and approximately 7.9% held by the top ten. Sequenced material: blood. The receptors derive from a woman aged 18-29 years in good health. Both conserved end residues are part of each CDR3. Each record gives: clone size, D gene, V gene, J gene, CDR3 DNA, CDR3 protein. D genes are given only for firm matches. Clone sizes are given selectively: once, few, many, or a class where the clone is expanded.

few,TRBD2,TRBV6-2/TRBV6-3,TRBJ2-7,TGTGCCAGCAGTTACTCGTCTGCTAGCGGGATCTCCGAGCAGTACTTC,CASSYSSASGISEQYF
-,TRBD1,TRBV6-5,TRBJ2-7,TGTGCCAGCAGTCACGACCGAGGGACAGCCTACTACGAGCAGTACTTC,CASSHDRGTAYYEQYF
-,-,TRBV12-3/TRBV12-4,TRBJ2-1,TGTGCCAACAGTCCTACCGGGGTCTCCGAGCAGTTCTTC,CANSPTGVSEQFF
-,-,TRBV5-1,TRBJ2-1,TGCGCCAGCAGCTTGGAACGCCGGAATTACAATGAGCAGTTCTTC,CASSLERRNYNEQFF
few,-,TRBV9,TRBJ2-5,TGTGCCAGCAGCGTAGCTCCGTCTGAGACCCAGTACTTC,CASSVAPSETQYF
few,TRBD1,TRBV20-1,TRBJ1-2,TGCAGTGCTACCGAGGACAGGTTTGATGGCTACACCTTC,CSATEDRFDGYTF
-,-,TRBV27,TRBJ1-2,TGTGCCAGCAGTTTCCGGGCATCCCACCGTGGCTACACCTTC,CASSFRASHRGYTF
few,-,TRBV12-3/TRBV12-4,TRBJ1-2,TGTGCCAGCAGTCTCCACCTGAAATACTACTATGGCTACACCTTC,CASSLHLKYYYGYTF
-,-,TRBV5-1,TRBJ1-2,TGCGCCAGCAGCTTGGCCGGAAGTCGTAGCTATGGCTACACCTTC,CASSLAGSRSYGYTF
few,-,TRBV6-5,TRBJ1-1,TGTGCCAGCAGCAGGTTCCTTGCCGCTGAAGCTTTCTTT,CASSRFLAAEAFF
-,TRBD1,TRBV15,TRBJ1-2,TGTGCCACCAGCGGCATGGACAGGGTCAACTATGGCTACACCTTC,CATSGMDRVNYGYTF
-,-,TRBV19,TRBJ1-5,TGTGCCAGTAGTATCCGCTTAGCGTATAGCAATCAGCCCCAGCATTTT,CASSIRLAYSNQPQHF
-,-,TRBV6-6,TRBJ1-1,TGTGCCCACGACAAGGGGGACACTGAAGCTTTCTTT,CAHDKGDTEAFF
-,TRBD2,TRBV20-1,TRBJ2-7,TGCAGTGCTAGAGGACGGACTAGCGGAAATGAGCAGTACTTC,CSARGRTSGNEQYF
-,-,TRBV4-2,TRBJ2-7,TGTGCCAGCAGCCAAGAACTAGTGGGTTCCTACGAGCAGTACTTC,CASSQELVGSYEQYF
-,-,TRBV5-1,TRBJ2-7,TGCGCCAGCAGCTTGGGAGGGGACTCCGGTTACAATGAGCAGTACTTC,CASSLGGDSGYNEQYF
few,TRBD2,TRBV10-3,TRBJ2-6,TGTGCCATCAGTGAGGCCGGACTAGCCGGGGGGGCCAACGTCCTGACTTTC,CAISEAGLAGGANVLTF
-,-,TRBV30,TRBJ2-7,TGTGCCTGGAGTGTAGCCCTCCAGGGGGGCGAGCAGTACTTC,CAWSVALQGGEQYF
few,-,TRBV27,TRBJ1-2,TGTGCCAGCAGTTTAATTGCCCAAACGGGTGGCTACACCTTC,CASSLIAQTGGYTF
-,-,TRBV20-1,TRBJ2-5,TGCAGTGCTACCAGGACAGACTACCAAGAGACCCAGTACTTC,CSATRTDYQETQYF
-,TRBD1,TRBV12-3/TRBV12-4,TRBJ1-5,TGTGCCAGCAGCTCAAGGACAGGGGTCAATCAGCCCCAGCATTTT,CASSSRTGVNQPQHF
many,-,TRBV4-1,TRBJ2-7,TGCGCCAGCAGTGTCGGGGGTCTCTCCTACGAGCAGTACTTC,CASSVGGLSYEQYF
few,TRBD2,TRBV2,TRBJ2-1,TGTGCCAGCACTGAGAGTAGCGGGTACAATGAGCAGTTCTTC,CASTESSGYNEQFF
-,TRBD2,TRBV15,TRBJ2-1,TGTGCCACCAGCAATCCCGATTTAGCGGGAGGGCCATTCTATGAGCAGTTCTTC,CATSNPDLAGGPFYEQFF
once,-,TRBV5-1,TRBJ2-2,TGCGCCAGCAGCTTCCGGGGGCTCTCGAACACCGGGGAGCTGTTTTTT,CASSFRGLSNTGELFF
few,-,TRBV29-1,TRBJ2-1,TGCAGCGTTGAAATTAGGGACGTAAGCTCCTACAATGAGCAGTTCTTC,CSVEIRDVSSYNEQFF
-,-,TRBV12-3/TRBV12-4,TRBJ1-1,TGTGCCTGCCAATCGTCCCCCGCCTCCAGAACTTACACTGAAGCTTTCTTT,CACQSSPASRTYTEAFF
-,-,TRBV7-6,TRBJ1-2,TGTGCCAGCAGCTTAGTAGGCGGGGCGGGCTACACCTTC,CASSLVGGAGYTF
-,-,TRBV20-1,TRBJ2-1,TGCAGTGCGAGGGGTGACGTGGAGCAGTTCTTC,CSARGDVEQFF
few,-,TRBV11-2,TRBJ2-4,TGTGCCAGCAGCTTAGAGGGCATTCAGTACTTC,CASSLEGIQYF
-,TRBD2,TRBV25-1,TRBJ2-3,TGTGCCAGCAGTGAAAAATGGGCGTCCGGGAGGACAGATACGCAGTATTTT,CASSEKWASGRTDTQYF
-,-,TRBV6-5,TRBJ2-7,TGTGCCAGCAGTTACTCTAGGTCTAACCGCGACGAGCAGTACTTC,CASSYSRSNRDEQYF
-,TRBD1,TRBV7-2,TRBJ1-1,TGTGCCAGCAGCGGACGACAGGGCCCTGAAGCTTTCTTT,CASSGRQGPEAFF
few,TRBD2,TRBV7-9,TRBJ2-1,TGTGCCAGCTGTCTTGGGCTAGCGGCTGAGCAGTTCTTC,CASCLGLAAEQFF
-,-,TRBV21-1,TRBJ2-7,TGTGCCAGTAACAGGGAGGGCCCGGGAGAGCAGTACTTC,CASNREGPGEQYF
-,TRBD2,TRBV7-8,TRBJ2-3,TGTGCCAGCAGCTCCAGACTAGCGGGGGCCTTCACAGATACGCAGTATTTT,CASSSRLAGAFTDTQYF
-,TRBD2,TRBV6-5,TRBJ2-5,TGTGCCAGCAGTTACCCAGCGGGAGGGCCGGTGGGGACCCAGTACTTC,CASSYPAGGPVGTQYF
-,-,TRBV19,TRBJ1-1,TGTGCCAGTCAGACAGAGTACACTGAAGCTTTCTTT,CASQTEYTEAFF
few,TRBD2,TRBV27,TRBJ2-2,TGTGCCAGCGGTCCTCTCTCCGCGGGGGGAGACACCGGGGAGCTGTTTTTT,CASGPLSAGGDTGELFF
few,-,TRBV9,TRBJ2-2,TGTGCCAGCAGCGTAGTAGAACGGATGAACACCGGGGAGCTGTTTTTT,CASSVVERMNTGELFF
-,-,TRBV5-1,TRBJ2-1,TGCGCCAGCAGCTCGACAGCGCTGGATGAGCAGTTCTTC,CASSSTALDEQFF
-,TRBD1,TRBV7-9,TRBJ1-6,TGTGCCAGCAGATCAAACCGGGACAGGGGTAATTCACCCCTCCACTTT,CASRSNRDRGNSPLHF
many,-,TRBV10-3,TRBJ2-7,TGTGCCATCAGTGAGTCGGGGCAGACCTACGAGCAGTACTTC,CAISESGQTYEQYF
many,-,TRBV11-2,TRBJ2-1,TGTGCCAGCAGCTTAGATACCCAAGAGGAGCAGTTCTTC,CASSLDTQEEQFF
few,-,TRBV7-9,TRBJ2-6,TGTGCCAGCAGCCGGGGCCAGTCTGGGGCCAACGTCCTGACTTTC,CASSRGQSGANVLTF
-,-,TRBV10-3,TRBJ2-6,TGTGCCATCAGTGAGATCACGCAGGGTTCAGGCGGGGCCAACGTCCTGACTTTC,CAISEITQGSGGANVLTF
-,-,TRBV2,TRBJ1-4,TGTGCCAGCCTTCTCGCTAATGAAAAACTGTTTTTT,CASLLANEKLFF
-,TRBD1,TRBV5-1,TRBJ2-5,TGCGCCAGCAGCTGTCGACAGGGGGCGCGAGAGACTCAGTACTTC,CASSCRQGARETQYF
-,TRBD2,TRBV7-9,TRBJ2-7,TGTGCCAGCTCATCCGGTGTTAGCGGGGAAACCTACGAGCAGTACTTC,CASSSGVSGETYEQYF
few,TRBD1,TRBV10-3,TRBJ2-1,TGTGCCACGGGACAGGGGGGGGATGAGCAGTTCTTC,CATGQGGDEQFF
-,-,TRBV6-6,TRBJ2-7,TGTACCAGCAGTTACCGGGCAACAGGTCGGACCGACGAGCAGTACTTC,CTSSYRATGRTDEQYF
-,-,TRBV6-2/TRBV6-3,TRBJ1-1,TGTGCCGGCTCGACAGATAGCGTCACTGAAGCTTTCTTT,CAGSTDSVTEAFF
-,-,TRBV5-1,TRBJ2-7,TGCGCCAGCGCCGACCCGGGGCAGGGTATCAATGAGCAGTACTTC,CASADPGQGINEQYF
few,-,TRBV29-1,TRBJ1-3,TGCAGCGTTGAAAGTCACTCTGGAAACACCATATATTTT,CSVESHSGNTIYF
-,-,TRBV3-1,TRBJ1-2,TGTGCCAGCAGCCAAGATTACCGTGGCTACACCTTC,CASSQDYRGYTF
many,TRBD1,TRBV7-2,TRBJ2-1,TGTGCCAGCAGCTTAGGACAGGGGGGTTACAATGAGCAGTTCTTC,CASSLGQGGYNEQFF
few,-,TRBV10-3,TRBJ2-5,TGTGCCATCAGTGCGGGCAGTAAAGAGACCCAGTACTTC,CAISAGSKETQYF
-,-,TRBV12-3/TRBV12-4,TRBJ2-3,TGTGCCAGCAGTACAAGGGCAAGGGTGGGAGATACGCAGTATTTT,CASSTRARVGDTQYF